These 25 T cell receptor beta chains were sequenced from one sample in a study of CD8 T cells in Susac syndrome. The authors reverse transcribed roughly 0.5 to 1 ug RNA with random hexamers. MiXCR was run by TCRdb on the immunoSEQ multiplex PCR reads, yielding one entry per CDR3 protein. The sample includes about 180,000 distinct CDR3 sequences, approximately 96% seen only once; the top ten take approximately 0.09%. The sequencing sample was made of CD4+ T cells from PBMCs. These receptors all come from a human donor with multiple sclerosis.

The gene calls are TRBV3-1 and TRBJ1-1; D is perhaps TRBD1 (5 bases). Trimming removed 7 bases at V and 2 bases at J, with 14 bases between. In germline, CDR1 is LGHDT, CDR2 YNNKEL (reference sequence). The length of the CDR3 is 14 residues. In DNA form, the CDR3 reads TGTGCCAGCACCTGGGGCTGGAGAAACACTGAAGCTTTCTTT. Amino acid sequence: CASTWGWRNTEAFF.

The chain has TRBV12-3 or TRBV12-4 and TRBJ2-7, with 9 bases that match TRBD1. The CDR3 is 15 amino acids. V dropped 5 bases and J dropped 0; count of bases not matched to a gene: 5. The CDR3 bases are TGTGCCAGCAGTACCGGGACAGGGTTCTCCTACGAGCAGTACTTC. It translates to CASSTGTGFSYEQYF.

Only one count was recorded for this clonotype. CDR3 DNA sequence: TGCAGCGTTGAGATTATTAATGAGCAGTTCTTC. It encodes CSVEIINEQFF. V gene TRBV29-1 combines with J gene TRBJ2-1; D gene uncertain. Per the germline V gene, CDR1 is SQVTM and CDR2 is ANQGSEA. V lost 3 bases and J lost 7, with 7 bases in between. This CDR3 is 11 amino acids long.

The sample holds one count of this clonotype. This chain joins TRBV6-5 and TRBJ1-2, with D uncertain. With 2 bases removed from V and 0 bases from J, the gap between germline ends came to 13 bases. Germline CDR1 is MNHEY and CDR2 is SVGAGI. The CDR3 runs to 16 residues. CDR3 sequence reads: CASSYAHGFSNYGYTF. The CDR3 DNA is TGTGCCAGCAGTTACGCCCACGGCTTTTCTAACTATGGCTACACCTTC.

This clonotype was recorded only once. The chain has TRBV27 and TRBJ2-7, with TRBD1 identical over 8 bases. Germline loops: CDR1 MNHEY, CDR2 SMNVEV (reference sequence). The V segment lost 6 bases and the J segment 4 bases; nucleotides outside the gene matches: 8. The CDR3 is made up of 14 amino acids. The CDR3 DNA follows: TGTGCCAGCAGGTGGGGACAGGAGGGGTACGAGCAGTACTTC. Translated: CASRWGQEGYEQYF.

The chain recombines TRBV9 with TRBJ1-3, with no clear D. Germline V lookup: CDR1 SGDLS, CDR2 YYNGEE. This CDR3 has 16 residues. V lost 0 bases and J lost 0, with 10 bases in between. The CDR3 coding sequence is TGTGCCAGCAGCGTAGGACTCATCTCCTCTGGAAACACCATATATTTT. Translating it yields CASSVGLISSGNTIYF.

A few counts support this clonotype. The chain carries TRBV20-1 and TRBJ2-7; tentatively, D is TRBD2 (7 bases). This CDR3 contains 13 residues. V was shortened by 3 bases and J by 1 base, with 10 bases between the two germline ends. The germline V gene has CDR1 DFQATT and CDR2 SNEGSKA (reference sequence). The CDR3 sequence is CSARGGPSYEQYF. The CDR3 nucleotides are TGCAGTGCTAGGGGGGGGCCGTCCTACGAGCAGTACTTC.

The V gene is TRBV2, the J gene TRBJ1-2; tentative D call: TRBD1 (5 bases). CDR1 SNHLY and CDR2 FYNNEI come from the germline V gene. Trimming cost V 1 base and J 5 bases, with 8 bases left between them. The CDR3 sequence is 13 residues long. In DNA, the CDR3 is TGTGCCAGCAGTGAAGTCCGACAGTATGGCTACACCTTC. Protein sequence: CASSEVRQYGYTF.

This sequence joins TRBV14 and TRBJ1-6, with a possible D match to TRBD1 (5 bases). Trimming stripped 0 bases from V and 12 bases from J, with 9 bases between. The CDR3 covers 13 residues. Germline loops: CDR1 SGHDN, CDR2 FVKESK. As DNA, the CDR3 is TGTGCCAGCAGCCAAGAACGGGGGGGACCCCTCCACTTT. Its translation: CASSQERGGPLHF.

The CDR3 reads CASGRTTGLPLTDTQYF. DNA for the CDR3: TGTGCTAGTGGCAGGACAACGGGTTTACCCTTAACAGATACGCAGTATTTT. The J gene is TRBJ2-3, the V gene TRBV12-5; possible D gene TRBD1, 5 bases. The CDR3 is 17 residues long. Deletions cut 6 bases from V and 3 bases from J, with 22 bases between. The germline V gene encodes CDR1 LGHNT and CDR2 FRNRAP. The complete variable domain, with remaining parts taken from reference TRBV12-5 and TRBJ2-3, reads DARVTQTPRHKVTEMGQEVTMRCQPILGHNTVFWYRQTMMQGLELLAYFRNRAPLDDSGMPKDRFSAEMPDATLATLKIQPSEPRDSAVYFCASGRTTGLPLTDTQYFGPGTRLTVL.

This clonotype was seen only once. The chain carries TRBV18 and TRBJ1-2, with 10 bases matching TRBD1. CDR1 KGHSH and CDR2 LQKENI come from the germline V gene. This CDR3 is built from 14 residues. The ends lost 3 bases at V and 5 bases at J; junction bases unmatched: 3. The CDR3: CASSPRDRGYGYTF. The CDR3 DNA reads TGTGCCAGCTCACCCCGGGACAGGGGTTATGGCTACACCTTC.

The chain joins TRBV30 to TRBJ1-5; TRBD1 matches 7 bases. Germline V gene lookup returns CDR1 GTSNPN and CDR2 SVGIG (reference sequence). Losses at the gene ends were 3 bases for V and 4 bases for J; bases not matched to a gene: 6. CDR3 size: 14 residues. The CDR3 DNA reads as TGTGCCTGGAGGGAGACAGGGAATAATCAGCCCCAGCATTTT. It is translated as CAWRETGNNQPQHF.

The chain joins TRBV18 to TRBJ1-2; D may be TRBD1 (6 bases). This CDR3 contains 14 residues. Germline-derived CDR1 and CDR2 are KGHSH and LQKENI. V lost 3 bases and J lost 4, with 12 bases in between. CDR3 coding DNA: TGTGCCAGCTCACCCCAACAGGGTACCTATGGCTACACCTTC. Translation: CASSPQQGTYGYTF.

The rearrangement links TRBV4-2 to TRBJ2-4; 9 positions agree with TRBD1. Trimming removed 0 bases from V and 3 bases from J; junction bases left unmatched: 9. There are 18 residues in the CDR3. The V gene's germline CDR1 is LGHNA and CDR2 YNFKEQ. This chain's CDR3 is CASSQDPSGQGGKNIQYF. The DNA for the CDR3 is TGTGCCAGCAGCCAAGATCCATCGGGACAGGGAGGCAAAAACATTCAGTACTTC.

For the CDR3, the DNA is TGCAGCGTTATGACTAGCGGGAGCACAGATACGCAGTATTTT. Translation: CSVMTSGSTDTQYF. The rearrangement uses TRBV29-1 and TRBJ2-3; 10 bases line up with TRBD2. The CDR3 totals 14 residues. Germline trimming cut 5 bases from V and 0 bases from J; bases unmatched to any gene: 2. The V gene's germline CDR1 is SQVTM and CDR2 ANQGSEA.

This clonotype showed up just once. The chain has TRBV6-2 or TRBV6-3 and TRBJ1-6, with TRBD1 matching over 9 bases. The CDR3 totals 15 residues. Germline V CDR1 and CDR2: MNHEY, SVGEGT. Trimming cost V 5 bases and J 6 bases; bases outside gene matches: 5. CDR3 loop: CASSPRGQGNSPLHF. CDR3 in DNA: TGTGCCAGCAGTCCGCGGGGACAGGGTAATTCACCCCTCCACTTT.

The V call is TRBV12-3 or TRBV12-4, the J call TRBJ1-5, with TRBD1 matching 7 bases. The J segment lost 6 bases and the V segment lost 0 bases, leaving 5 bases of the junction unmatched. The length of the CDR3 is 15 residues. CDR3 nucleotides: TGTGCCAGCAGTTTAGCACCGACAGGGATTCAGCCCCAGCATTTT. Residues: CASSLAPTGIQPQHF.

The V gene is TRBV29-1, the J gene TRBJ2-7; possibly TRBD1 or TRBD2 for D (6 bases each). The CDR3 extends over 14 amino acids. The V end lost 5 bases, the J end lost 0 bases, and 14 bases lay between the germline ends. The germline V gene encodes CDR1 SQVTM and CDR2 ANQGSEA. The CDR3 bases are TGCAGCGTTACTAGGGGGGATAGCTCCTACGAGCAGTACTTC. This sequence encodes CSVTRGDSSYEQYF.

This sequence joins TRBV4-3 and TRBJ2-7; no clear D. V lost 4 bases, J lost 4 bases, and 14 bases lay in between. Per the germline V gene, CDR1 is LGHNA and CDR2 is YSLEER. This CDR3 spans 14 amino acids. The CDR3 DNA is TGCGCCAGCAGCCCCCGAGACACCGTATACGAGCAGTACTTC. As protein: CASSPRDTVYEQYF.

The chain couples TRBV4-1 to TRBJ2-3; 7 bases line up with TRBD1. Germline V gives CDR1 MGHRA, CDR2 YSYEKL. V lost 4 bases and J lost 2; bases outside the gene matches: 6. The CDR3 contains 15 residues. The CDR3 protein is CASSRDSTFTDTQYF. The CDR3 nucleotides are TGCGCCAGCAGCCGGGACAGTACTTTCACAGATACGCAGTATTTT.

V and J are TRBV19 and TRBJ1-2, with D possibly TRBD1 on 6 matching bases. Germline values: CDR1 LNHDA, CDR2 SQIVND (reference sequence). V was shortened by 4 bases and J by 5 bases, with 20 bases between the two germline ends. The CDR3 extends over 16 amino acids. The CDR3 loop reads CASSTRQAPSSYGYTF. The CDR3 coding sequence is TGTGCCAGTAGTACCCGACAGGCGCCATCCTCATATGGCTACACCTTC.

The gene calls are TRBV7-9 and TRBJ2-7; 10 nucleotides align to TRBD1. Germline trimming cut 5 bases from V and 7 bases from J; bases unmatched to any gene: 8. Germline CDR1 reads SEHNR; CDR2 reads FQNEAQ (reference sequence). This CDR3 has 14 amino acids. The CDR3 region is CASSQTGGFGEQYF. Written as DNA, the CDR3 is TGTGCCAGCAGCCAGACAGGGGGCTTCGGAGAGCAGTACTTC.

The genes are TRBV20-1 and TRBJ1-1; 7 nucleotides align to TRBD1. The V gene's germline CDR1 is DFQATT and CDR2 SNEGSKA (reference sequence). The CDR3 consists of 17 residues. V gave up 0 bases and J gave up 0 bases; unmatched junction bases: 10. The chain's CDR3 is CSARDAVGGLMNTEAFF. CDR3 coding DNA: TGCAGTGCTAGAGACGCCGTAGGGGGCTTAATGAACACTGAAGCTTTCTTT.

This clonotype was observed once. The chain couples TRBV15 to TRBJ1-2, with 7 positions matching TRBD1. Germline-derived CDR1 and CDR2 are LNHNV and YYDKDF (reference sequence). The CDR3 is made up of 15 amino acids. V was pared by 5 bases and J by 2 bases, with 8 bases of the junction left unmatched. CDR3 amino acids: CATSGFRGFNYGYTF. The CDR3 region has the DNA TGTGCCACCAGCGGGTTCAGGGGGTTCAACTATGGCTACACCTTC.

The chain combines TRBV7-2 with TRBJ1-2; tentative D call: TRBD1 (6 bases). Trimming took off 2 bases at V and 8 bases at J, with 12 bases between the two ends. CDR3 length: 13 residues. Germline loops: CDR1 SGHTA, CDR2 FQGNSA. CDR3 loop: CASSLRGQQGYTF. CDR3 nucleotide sequence: TGTGCCAGCAGCTTAAGAGGACAGCAAGGCTACACCTTC.